This TCR beta chain was captured by sequencing in a study of shared clonotypes between healthy human individuals. Study-wide findings and caveats: Shared clonotypes across all four donors exceeded non-shared ones in generation probability.

A note on this clone: Its target is unknown.

Data came from immunoSEQ multiplex PCR; TCRdb stores just in-frame clones and leaves some out. The data contain 2 million or so clones, 90% to 95% of them singletons. CDR1 and CDR2 (germline): MGHDK, SYGVNS. This CDR3 comprises 16 residues. Trimming removed 1 base from V and 0 bases from J, with 11 bases in between. The source of this sequence is a man aged 18 to 30 in good health. Specimen: naive CD4+ T cells sorted from blood. Noted subset: CD45RA+ positively selected. V is TRBV25-1 and J is TRBJ2-3; D not resolved. The CDR3 sequence is CASSELVSSSTDTQYF. CDR3 nucleotides: TGTGCCAGCAGTGAATTGGTCAGTTCTAGCACAGATACGCAGTATTTT. The whole variable domain, remainder taken from reference TRBV25-1 and TRBJ2-3, is EADIYQTPRYLVIGTGKKITLECSQTMGHDKMYWYQQDPGMELHLIHYSYGVNSTEKGDLSSESTVSRIRTEHFPLTLESARPSHTSQYLCASSELVSSSTDTQYFGPGTRLTVL.